This T cell receptor beta chain emerged from a study of OX40 agonist ivuxolimab in advanced cancers. Overall study context: Cohort: approximately 79% men, mean age about 60, aged roughly 23 to 90.

V trimming: 6 bases; J trimming: 7 bases; junction bases outside the gene matches: 7. The CDR3 covers 14 residues. From germline, CDR1 is MDHEN and CDR2 SYDVKM. As concerns this clone: The antigen is undetermined.

General observations from the study: Low levels of normalized T-cell clonal expansion also appeared in some nonresponders. Expanded clones were, on average, more numerous among CD8+ T cells than CD4+.

The repertoire was sequenced with immunoSEQ multiplex PCR; TCRdb's copy has only in-frame clones and lacks some. The repertoire holds about 120,000 clones, with roughly nine tenths as singletons. The specimen was CD4+ or CD8+ T cells sorted from blood, collected in a trial of the OX40 agonist ivuxolimab. The rearrangement uses TRBV28 and TRBJ1-4; TRBD1 matches at 8 bases. This TCR came from an adult with an advanced solid tumor such as melanoma, head and neck, liver or kidney cancer. CDR3 DNA: TGTGCCAGCAGCTACGGACAGGGCGGTGAAAAACTGTTTTTT. Protein: CASSYGQGGEKLFF.